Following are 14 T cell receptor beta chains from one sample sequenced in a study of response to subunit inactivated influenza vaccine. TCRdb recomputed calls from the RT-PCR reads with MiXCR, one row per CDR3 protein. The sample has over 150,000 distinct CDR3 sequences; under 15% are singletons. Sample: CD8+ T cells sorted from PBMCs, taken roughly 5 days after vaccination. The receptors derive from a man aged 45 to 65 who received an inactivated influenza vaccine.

The CDR3 region has the DNA TGTGCCAGCAGCTTAGGACAGGGGGGGTCCTACAATGAGCAGTTCTTC. It encodes CASSLGQGGSYNEQFF. The chain carries TRBV7-9 and TRBJ2-1, with 9 positions matching TRBD1. The CDR3 covers 16 residues. V dropped 1 base and J dropped 1; count of bases not matched to a gene: 2. Germline V gene sequence: CDR1 SEHNR, CDR2 FQNEAQ (reference sequence). The full variable domain, with the rest looked up from reference TRBV7-9 and TRBJ2-1, is DTGVSQNPRHKITKRGQNVTFRCDPISEHNRLYWYRQTLGQGPEFLTYFQNEAQLEKSRLLSDRFSAERPKGSFSTLEIQRTEQGDSAMYLCASSLGQGGSYNEQFFGPGTRLTVL.

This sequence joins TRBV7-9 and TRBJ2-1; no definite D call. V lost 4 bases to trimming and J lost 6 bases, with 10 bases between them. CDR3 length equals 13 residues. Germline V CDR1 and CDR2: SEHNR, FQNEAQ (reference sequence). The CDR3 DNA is TGTGCCAGCAGCTGGTCCAGATCCAATGAGCAGTTCTTC. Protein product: CASSWSRSNEQFF. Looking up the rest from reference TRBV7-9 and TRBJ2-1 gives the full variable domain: DTGVSQNPRHKITKRGQNVTFRCDPISEHNRLYWYRQTLGQGPEFLTYFQNEAQLEKSRLLSDRFSAERPKGSFSTLEIQRTEQGDSAMYLCASSWSRSNEQFFGPGTRLTVL.

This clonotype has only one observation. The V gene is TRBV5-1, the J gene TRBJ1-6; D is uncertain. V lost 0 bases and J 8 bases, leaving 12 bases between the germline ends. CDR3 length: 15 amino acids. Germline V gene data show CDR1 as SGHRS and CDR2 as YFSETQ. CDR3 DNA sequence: TGCGCCAGCAGCTTGGACCGTCCTCCGGATTCACCCCTCCACTTT. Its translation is CASSLDRPPDSPLHF.

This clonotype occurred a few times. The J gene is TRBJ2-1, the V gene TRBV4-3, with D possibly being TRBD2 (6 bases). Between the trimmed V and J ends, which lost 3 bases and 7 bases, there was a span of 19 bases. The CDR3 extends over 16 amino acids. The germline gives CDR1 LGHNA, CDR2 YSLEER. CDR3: CASSHVLAKSLNEQFF. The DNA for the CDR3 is TGCGCCAGCAGCCACGTACTAGCAAAGTCGTTGAATGAGCAGTTCTTC.

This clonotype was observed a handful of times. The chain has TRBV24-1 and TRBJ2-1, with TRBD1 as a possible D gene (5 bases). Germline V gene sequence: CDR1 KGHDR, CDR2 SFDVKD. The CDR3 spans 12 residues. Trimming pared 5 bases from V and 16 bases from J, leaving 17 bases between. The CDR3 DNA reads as TGTGCCACCAGTGTCAGCAGGGCACAATATTTCTTC. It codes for CATSVSRAQYFF.

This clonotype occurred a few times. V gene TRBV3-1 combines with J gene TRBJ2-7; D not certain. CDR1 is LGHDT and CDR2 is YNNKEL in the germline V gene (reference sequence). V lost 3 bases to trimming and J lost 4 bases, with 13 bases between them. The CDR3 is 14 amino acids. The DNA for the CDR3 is TGTGCCAGCAGCCAGGGCGGATCCGGGTACGAGCAGTACTTC. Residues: CASSQGGSGYEQYF.

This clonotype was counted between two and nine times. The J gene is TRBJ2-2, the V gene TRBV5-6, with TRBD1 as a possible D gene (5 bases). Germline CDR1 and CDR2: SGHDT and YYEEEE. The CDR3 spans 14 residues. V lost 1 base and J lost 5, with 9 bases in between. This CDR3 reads CASSLQDTTGELFF. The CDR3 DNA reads TGTGCCAGCAGCTTGCAGGACACGACCGGGGAGCTGTTTTTT.

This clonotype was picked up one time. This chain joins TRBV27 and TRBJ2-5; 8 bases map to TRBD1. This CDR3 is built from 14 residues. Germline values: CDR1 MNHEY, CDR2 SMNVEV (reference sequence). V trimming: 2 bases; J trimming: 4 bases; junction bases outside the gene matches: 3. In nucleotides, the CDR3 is TGTGCCAGCAGTTTAACGACAGGGGTAGAGACCCAGTACTTC. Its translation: CASSLTTGVETQYF.

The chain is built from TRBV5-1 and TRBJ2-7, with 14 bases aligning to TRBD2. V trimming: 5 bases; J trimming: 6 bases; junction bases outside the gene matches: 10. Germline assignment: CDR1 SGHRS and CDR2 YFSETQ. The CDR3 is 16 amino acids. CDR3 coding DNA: TGCGCCAGCAGAGATGAGGAGGGACTAGCGGGAGTCGAGCAGTACTTC. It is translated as CASRDEEGLAGVEQYF.

The CDR3 DNA is TGCGCCAGCAGTGTTTCAGAAAGGAACACCGGGGAGCTGTTTTTT. Its protein product is CASSVSERNTGELFF. The rearrangement joins TRBV10-2 to TRBJ2-2; D not resolved. This CDR3 is built from 15 residues. The germline V gene has CDR1 WSHSY and CDR2 SAAADI. The V and J ends lost 4 bases and 1 base respectively, with 10 bases between them.

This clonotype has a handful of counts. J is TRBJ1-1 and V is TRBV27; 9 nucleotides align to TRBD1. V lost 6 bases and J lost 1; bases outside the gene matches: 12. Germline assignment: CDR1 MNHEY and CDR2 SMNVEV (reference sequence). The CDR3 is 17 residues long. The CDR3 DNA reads TGTGCCAGCAGCCACGGGACAGGGTCATTGGCGAACACTGAAGCTTTCTTT. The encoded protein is CASSHGTGSLANTEAFF.

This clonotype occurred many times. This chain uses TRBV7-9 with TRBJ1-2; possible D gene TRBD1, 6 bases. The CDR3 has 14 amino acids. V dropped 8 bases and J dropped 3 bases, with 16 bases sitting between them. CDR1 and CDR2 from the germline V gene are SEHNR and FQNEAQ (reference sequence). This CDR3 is CASRANTGHYGYTF. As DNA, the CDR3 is TGTGCCAGCCGAGCCAATACAGGGCACTATGGCTACACCTTC.

The DNA for the CDR3 is TGCGCCAGCAGCTTGGAGGGCATCAAAAACATTCAGTACTTC. Translating gives CASSLEGIKNIQYF. The chain couples TRBV5-1 to TRBJ2-4, with D uncertain. This CDR3 has 14 amino acids. Germline CDR1 is SGHRS and CDR2 is YFSETQ. Trimming shortened V by 0 bases and J by 3 bases, and 7 bases separated the two germline ends.

The CDR3 region is CASSFLGPLATDTQYF. The CDR3 coding sequence is TGTGCCAGCAGCTTTCTGGGACCTCTGGCCACAGATACGCAGTATTTT. V gene TRBV7-2 combines with J gene TRBJ2-3; D may be TRBD1 or TRBD2 (5 bases each). The CDR3 totals 16 residues. Deletions cut 3 bases from V and 2 bases from J, with 15 bases between. The V gene's germline CDR1 is SGHTA and CDR2 FQGNSA.